These 9 T cell receptor beta chains were all obtained from the same sample, sequenced in a study of cytomegalovirus exposure and HLA in healthy donors. It was with 60 Vbeta and 13 Jbeta primers that the PCR ran. Assay: immunoSEQ multiplex PCR; the TCRdb copy retains only in-frame clones and omits some. The sample records around 300,000 clones, approximately 70% being singletons. Sequencing was done on a sample of PBMCs. The receptors originated from a female donor in good health and CMV-seronegative.

The chain carries TRBV6-5 and TRBJ1-6; 8 nucleotides align to TRBD1. This CDR3 has 14 amino acids. After removal of 5 bases from V and 7 bases from J, the junction contained 4 bases not matched to a gene. The germline CDR1 and CDR2 sequences are MNHEY and SVGAGI. CDR3 nucleotide sequence: TGTGCCAGCAGTGTGACAGGGGTGAATTCACCCCTCCACTTT. It translates to CASSVTGVNSPLHF.

The CDR3 DNA reads TGTGCCAGCAGCAGGAACGGAGTACCCCACGAAAAACTGTTTTTT. Residues: CASSRNGVPHEKLFF. The chain couples TRBV7-8 to TRBJ1-4; no firm D call. The V end lost 5 bases, the J end lost 8 bases, and 18 bases lay between the germline ends. Germline V gene lookup returns CDR1 SGHVS and CDR2 FQNEAQ. This CDR3 region has 15 residues.

The V call is TRBV19, the J call TRBJ2-1; 7 bases are a match to TRBD2. This CDR3 contains 15 residues. Germline V gives CDR1 LNHDA, CDR2 SQIVND (reference sequence). Trimming at V came to 3 bases and at J to 2 bases, leaving 4 bases not matched to a gene. CDR3 coding DNA: TGTGCCAGTAGTATCCAGCGGGGTCCCTACAATGAGCAGTTCTTC. This codes for CASSIQRGPYNEQFF. Full variable domain (rest looked up from reference TRBV19 and TRBJ2-1): DGGITQSPKYLFRKEGQNVTLSCEQNLNHDAMYWYRQDPGQGLRLIYYSQIVNDFQKGDIAEGYSVSREKKESFPLTVTSAQKNPTAFYLCASSIQRGPYNEQFFGPGTRLTVL.

On this clone: Other DNA sequences in the same sample also yield this CDR3. The CDR3 bases are TGCGCCAGCAGCTTGAGGACAGGCGCGAACACTGAAGCTTTCTTT. This codes for CASSLRTGANTEAFF. This chain connects TRBV5-1 to TRBJ1-1, with 7 positions matching TRBD1. CDR1 and CDR2 from the germline V gene are SGHRS and YFSETQ. The CDR3 loop spans 15 amino acids. V trimming: 1 base; J trimming: 1 base; junction bases outside the gene matches: 4.

The CDR3 reads CASSLWGLAGTYNEQFF. The CDR3 bases are TGTGCCAGCAGCTTATGGGGACTAGCGGGGACCTACAATGAGCAGTTCTTC. The chain is built from TRBV7-4 and TRBJ2-1; 13 nucleotides match TRBD2. The CDR3 length is 17 residues. J lost 2 bases, V lost 2 bases, and 3 bases had no gene match. CDR1 and CDR2 (germline): SGHVT, SQSDAQ.

The chain carries TRBV21-1 and TRBJ1-5; TRBD1, the D gene given by the table, was not confirmed from the DNA. TRBV21-1 is a listed pseudogene. The length of the CDR3 is 18 residues. As DNA, the CDR3 is TGTGCCAGCAGCCACCACCCATACGGGACAGGGCTCAATCAGCCCCAGCATTTT. This gives the protein CASSHHPYGTGLNQPQHF.

The chain is built from TRBV15 and TRBJ1-5; D remains ambiguous. V was cut by 1 base and J by 4 bases, with 11 bases left in between. The CDR3 runs 15 residues. Germline V CDR1 and CDR2: LNHNV, YYDKDF (reference sequence). CDR3 loop: CATSRGGPANQPQHF. For the CDR3, the DNA is TGTGCCACCAGCAGAGGTGGGCCGGCGAATCAGCCCCAGCATTTT.

The V gene is TRBV9, the J gene TRBJ2-3; 8 nucleotides line up with TRBD1. Germline loops: CDR1 SGDLS, CDR2 YYNGEE. The CDR3 has 15 amino acids. V shed 5 bases, J shed 5 bases, and the junction held 10 bases outside the gene matches. CDR3 bases: TGTGCCAGCAGTTCAACAGGGGGTCAAGAAGATACGCAGTATTTT. This gives the protein CASSSTGGQEDTQYF.

This rearrangement joins TRBV11-2 to TRBJ2-3; a possible D gene is TRBD2 (6 bases). V lost 5 bases and J 4 bases, leaving 13 bases between the germline ends. The CDR3 sequence is 14 residues long. Looked up from germline, CDR1 is SGHAT and CDR2 is FQNNGV. The CDR3 sequence is CASSPTSIPDTQYF. The CDR3 DNA follows: TGTGCCAGCAGCCCCACTAGCATCCCAGATACGCAGTATTTT.